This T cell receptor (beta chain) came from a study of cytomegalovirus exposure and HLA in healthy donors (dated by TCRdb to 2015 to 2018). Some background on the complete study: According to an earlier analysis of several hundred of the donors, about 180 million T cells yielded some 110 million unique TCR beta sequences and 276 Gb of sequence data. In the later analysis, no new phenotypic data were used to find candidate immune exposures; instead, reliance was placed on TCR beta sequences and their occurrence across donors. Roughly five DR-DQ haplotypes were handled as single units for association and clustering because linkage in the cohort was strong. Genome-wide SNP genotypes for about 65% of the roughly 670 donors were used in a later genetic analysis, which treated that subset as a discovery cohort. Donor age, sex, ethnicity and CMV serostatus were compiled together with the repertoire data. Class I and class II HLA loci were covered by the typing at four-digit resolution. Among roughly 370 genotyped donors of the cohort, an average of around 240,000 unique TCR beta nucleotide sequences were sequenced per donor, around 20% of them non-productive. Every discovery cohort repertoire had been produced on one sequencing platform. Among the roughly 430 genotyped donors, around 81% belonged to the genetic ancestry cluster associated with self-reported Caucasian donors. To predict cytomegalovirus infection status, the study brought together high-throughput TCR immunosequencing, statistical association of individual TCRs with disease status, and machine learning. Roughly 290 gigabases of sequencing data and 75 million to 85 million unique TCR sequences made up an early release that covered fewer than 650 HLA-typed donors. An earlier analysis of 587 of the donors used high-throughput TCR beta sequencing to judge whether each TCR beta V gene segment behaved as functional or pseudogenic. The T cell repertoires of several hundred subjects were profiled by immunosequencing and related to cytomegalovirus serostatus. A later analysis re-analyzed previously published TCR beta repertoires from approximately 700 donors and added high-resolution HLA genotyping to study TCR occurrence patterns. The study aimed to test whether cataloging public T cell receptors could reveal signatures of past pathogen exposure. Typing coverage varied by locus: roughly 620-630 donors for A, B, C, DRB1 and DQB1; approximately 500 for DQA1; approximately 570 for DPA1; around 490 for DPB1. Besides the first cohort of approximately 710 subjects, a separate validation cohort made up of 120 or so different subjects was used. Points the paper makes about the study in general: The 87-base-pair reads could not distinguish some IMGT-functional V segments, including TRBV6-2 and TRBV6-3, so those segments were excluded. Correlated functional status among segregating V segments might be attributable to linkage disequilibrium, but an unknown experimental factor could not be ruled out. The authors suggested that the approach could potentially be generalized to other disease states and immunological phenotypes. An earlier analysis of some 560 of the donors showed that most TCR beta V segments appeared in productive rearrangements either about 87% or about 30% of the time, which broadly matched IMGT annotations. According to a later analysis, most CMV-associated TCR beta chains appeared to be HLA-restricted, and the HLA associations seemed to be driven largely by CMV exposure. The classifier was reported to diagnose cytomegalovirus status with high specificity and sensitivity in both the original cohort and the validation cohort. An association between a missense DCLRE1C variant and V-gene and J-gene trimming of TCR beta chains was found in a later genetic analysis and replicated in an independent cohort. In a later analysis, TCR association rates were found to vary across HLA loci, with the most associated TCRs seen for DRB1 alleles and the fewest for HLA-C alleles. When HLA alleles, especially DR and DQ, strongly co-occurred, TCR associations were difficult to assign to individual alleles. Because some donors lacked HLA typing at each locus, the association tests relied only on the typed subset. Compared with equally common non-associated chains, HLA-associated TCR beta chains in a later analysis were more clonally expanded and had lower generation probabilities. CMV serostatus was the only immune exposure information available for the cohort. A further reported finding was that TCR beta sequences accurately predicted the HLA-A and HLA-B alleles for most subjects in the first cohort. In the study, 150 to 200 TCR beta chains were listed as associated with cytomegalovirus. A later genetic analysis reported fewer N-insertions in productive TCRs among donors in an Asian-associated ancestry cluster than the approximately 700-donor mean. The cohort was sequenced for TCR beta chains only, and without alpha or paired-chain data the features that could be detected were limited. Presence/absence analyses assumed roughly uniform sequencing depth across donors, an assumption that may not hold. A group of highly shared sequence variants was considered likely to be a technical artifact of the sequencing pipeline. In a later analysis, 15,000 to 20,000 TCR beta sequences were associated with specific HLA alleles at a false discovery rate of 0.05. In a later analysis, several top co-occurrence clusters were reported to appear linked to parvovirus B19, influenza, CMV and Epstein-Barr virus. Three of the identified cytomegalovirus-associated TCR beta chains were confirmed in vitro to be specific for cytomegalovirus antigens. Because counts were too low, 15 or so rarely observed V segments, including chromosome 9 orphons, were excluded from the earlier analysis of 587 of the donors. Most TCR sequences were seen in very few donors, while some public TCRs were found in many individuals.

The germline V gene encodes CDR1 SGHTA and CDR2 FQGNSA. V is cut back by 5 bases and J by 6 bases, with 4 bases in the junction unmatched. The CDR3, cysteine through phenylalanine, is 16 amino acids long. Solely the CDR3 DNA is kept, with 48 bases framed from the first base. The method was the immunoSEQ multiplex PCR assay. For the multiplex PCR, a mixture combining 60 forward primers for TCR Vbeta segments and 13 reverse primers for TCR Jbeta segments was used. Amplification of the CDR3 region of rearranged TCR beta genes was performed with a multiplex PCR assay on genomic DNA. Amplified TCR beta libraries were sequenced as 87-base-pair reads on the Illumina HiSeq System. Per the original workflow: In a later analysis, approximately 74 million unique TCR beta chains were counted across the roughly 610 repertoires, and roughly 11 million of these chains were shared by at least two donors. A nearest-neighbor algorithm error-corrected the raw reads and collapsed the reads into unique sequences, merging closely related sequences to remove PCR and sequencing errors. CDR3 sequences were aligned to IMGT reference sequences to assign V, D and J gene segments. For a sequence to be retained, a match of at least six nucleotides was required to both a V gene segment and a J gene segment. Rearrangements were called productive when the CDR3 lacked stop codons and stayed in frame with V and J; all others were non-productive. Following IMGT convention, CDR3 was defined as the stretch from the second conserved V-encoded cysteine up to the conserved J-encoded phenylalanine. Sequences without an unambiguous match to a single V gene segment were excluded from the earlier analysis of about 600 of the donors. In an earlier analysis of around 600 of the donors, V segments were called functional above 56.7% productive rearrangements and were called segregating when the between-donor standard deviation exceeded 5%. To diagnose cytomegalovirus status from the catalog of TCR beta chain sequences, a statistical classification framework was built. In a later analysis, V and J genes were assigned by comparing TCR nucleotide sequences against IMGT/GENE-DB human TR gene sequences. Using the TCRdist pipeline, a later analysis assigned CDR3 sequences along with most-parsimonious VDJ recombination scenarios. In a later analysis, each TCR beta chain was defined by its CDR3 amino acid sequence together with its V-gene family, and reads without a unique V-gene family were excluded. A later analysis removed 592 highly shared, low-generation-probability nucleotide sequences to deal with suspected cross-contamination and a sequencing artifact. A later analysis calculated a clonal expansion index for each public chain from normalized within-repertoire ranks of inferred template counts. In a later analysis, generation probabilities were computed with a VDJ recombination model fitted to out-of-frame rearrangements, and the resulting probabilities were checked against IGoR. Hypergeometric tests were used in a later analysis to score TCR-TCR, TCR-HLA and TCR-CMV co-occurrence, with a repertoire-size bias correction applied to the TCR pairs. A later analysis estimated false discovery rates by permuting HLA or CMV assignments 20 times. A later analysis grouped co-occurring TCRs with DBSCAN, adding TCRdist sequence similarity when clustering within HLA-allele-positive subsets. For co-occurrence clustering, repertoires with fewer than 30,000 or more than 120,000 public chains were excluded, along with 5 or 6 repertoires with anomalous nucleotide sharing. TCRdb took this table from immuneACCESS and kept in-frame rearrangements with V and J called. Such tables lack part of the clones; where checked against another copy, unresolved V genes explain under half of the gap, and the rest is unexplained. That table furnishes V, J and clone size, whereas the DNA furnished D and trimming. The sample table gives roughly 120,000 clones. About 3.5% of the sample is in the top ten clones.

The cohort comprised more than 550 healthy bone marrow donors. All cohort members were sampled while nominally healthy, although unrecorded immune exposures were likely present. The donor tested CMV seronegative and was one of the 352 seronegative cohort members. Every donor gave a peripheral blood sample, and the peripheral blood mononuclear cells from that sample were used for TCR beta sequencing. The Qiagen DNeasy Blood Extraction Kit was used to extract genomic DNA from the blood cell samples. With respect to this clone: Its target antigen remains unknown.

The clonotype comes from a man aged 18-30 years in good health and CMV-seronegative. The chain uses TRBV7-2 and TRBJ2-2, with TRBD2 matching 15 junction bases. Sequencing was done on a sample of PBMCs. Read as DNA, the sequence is TGTGCCAGCAGCCCCCGGACTAGCGGGAGGGCCGGGGAGCTGTTTTTT. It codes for CASSPRTSGRAGELFF.